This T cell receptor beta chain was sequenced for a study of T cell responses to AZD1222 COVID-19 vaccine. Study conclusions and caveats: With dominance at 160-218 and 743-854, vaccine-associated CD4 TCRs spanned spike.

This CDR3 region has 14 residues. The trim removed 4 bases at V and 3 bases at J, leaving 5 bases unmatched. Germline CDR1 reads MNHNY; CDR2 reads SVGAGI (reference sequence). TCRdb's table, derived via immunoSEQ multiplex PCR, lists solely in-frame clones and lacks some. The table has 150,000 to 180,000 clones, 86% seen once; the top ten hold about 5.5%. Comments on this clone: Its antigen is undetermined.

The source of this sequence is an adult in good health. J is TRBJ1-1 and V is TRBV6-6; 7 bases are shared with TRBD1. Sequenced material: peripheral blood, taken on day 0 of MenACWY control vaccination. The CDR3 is CASSLPTGDTEAFF. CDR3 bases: TGTGCCAGCAGTTTACCCACAGGGGACACTGAAGCTTTCTTT.